This TCR beta chain is drawn from a study of blood T cell repertoires in COVID-19 (TCRdb year 2020). About the investigation overall: Samples from collaborators originated in the United States, Italy and Spain and spanned both the acute and convalescent phases of COVID-19. The sample metadata nearly always contained a de-identified subject ID, COVID-19 status, age in years and sex. HLA class I and class II types, where available, came from metadata supplied by the sample provider rather than from assay-based typing. A freely available public database, intended as a resource for researchers studying the immune response to SARS-CoV-2, is where the repertoires were released. Samples were obtained from the ongoing ImmuneRACE study (first 160 participants) and from 1,000 to 1,500 subjects provided by 6 global collaborators. Subjects who had been exposed to COVID-19, were actively infected with it, or had recovered from it provided the deeply sampled blood TCRbeta repertoires that made up the dataset. The material from the prospective study consisted of cDNA or gDNA derived from T cells, B-cell-depleted T cells, or PBMCs. Beyond this particular receptor, the publication reports: How much clinical and demographic metadata was included differed by source and by participant, and the metadata was provided uncurated.

At the junction V is shortened by 7 bases and J by 4 bases; bases outside the gene matches: 14. Including cysteine and phenylalanine, the CDR3 has 17 amino acids. CDR3 DNA is the only sequence kept; it has 51 bases, read in frame from the first base. CDR1 is given as KGHDR and CDR2 as SFDVKD, both from the germline V gene. As to this clone: No antigen is known for it. Per-nucleotide qualities are absent, and no much larger clonotype sits a single base away.

One collaborating source in Seattle enrolled patients while the patients were actively infected and followed the patients over time throughout the course of disease. The collaborating institutions used their own protocols to collect whole blood in K2EDTA tubes. For TCRbeta analysis, collaborators shipped samples in one of three forms: frozen whole blood, isolated PBMCs, or DNA extracted from either of those sample types. TCRbeta CDR3 regions were amplified from genomic DNA using the immunoSEQ Assay, a bias-controlled multiplex PCR. The original methods were these. The number of nucleated cells in each sample was estimated by amplification of reference gene primers within the assay. To quantify the absolute abundance of each unique TCRbeta CDR3 rearrangement, sequence reads were collapsed and filtered. Productive Simpson clonality was computed per sample as the square root of Simpson's diversity index over productive rearrangements. Not all clones reach the TCRdb copy of this immuneACCESS table, which keeps in-frame sequences only. Checked studies attribute under half of the gap to unresolved V genes and leave the rest unexplained. The V and J calls and clone size were taken over from that table, and D and trimming were inferred from the DNA. Recorded for this sample are about 120,000 clones; 90% of them occurred a single time. The ten largest account for 3.5% to 4% of the sample.

Recombination joined TRBV24-1 with TRBJ2-1; the central 8 bases match TRBD1. The receptor was derived from a woman aged 55 to 70 with COVID-19, enrolled during active disease. Material for sequencing was peripheral blood. At the DNA level, the sequence is TGTGCCACCAGCAGACAGGGGAGGAGTAGGCCGTACAATGAGCAGTTCTTC. Translated, this is CATSRQGRSRPYNEQFF.